Following are 5 T cell receptor beta chains from one sample sequenced in a study of beta chain features in type 1 diabetes. cDNA synthesis used the whole RNA isolate, giving expressed TCRB sequences. The protocol was immunoSEQ multiplex PCR, while the TCRdb copy is restricted to in-frame clones and leaves out a portion. The repertoire holds 860,000 or so clones, about a sixth seen once, with 0.02% to 0.03% in the top ten. The sequenced sample was naive CD4+ T cells from blood. These receptors came from a woman younger than 35 in good health.

Comments on this clone: The junction and the germline gene differ at one end; a read error may be behind it. The chain links TRBV28 to TRBJ2-3; D gene uncertain. The germline V gene encodes CDR1 MDHEN and CDR2 SYDVKM. The CDR3 has 10 residues. The CDR3 sequence: CASSSGQATF. Written as DNA, the CDR3 is TGTGCCAGCAGTTCCGGGCAAGCCACTTTT.

The chain recombines TRBV20-1 with TRBJ2-3; D remains ambiguous. The CDR3 contains 11 residues. CDR1 and CDR2 from the germline V gene are DFQATT and SNEGSKA (reference sequence). CDR3 region: CSASEWDTQYF. Written as DNA, the CDR3 is TGCAGCGCTTCCGAGTGGGATACGCAGTATTTT.

This clone came up a few times. The CDR3 reads CAISETLPYGYTF. The CDR3 DNA is TGTGCCATCAGTGAGACTTTACCCTATGGCTACACCTTC. The chain has TRBV10-3 and TRBJ1-2; no clear D gene. In germline, CDR1 is ENHRY, CDR2 SYGVKD. This CDR3 is built from 13 residues. The V end was cut by 2 bases, the J end by 4 bases, with 8 bases between.

This clone was detected a few times. Distinct nucleotide sequences in the sample also encode this CDR3. The genes are TRBV5-4 and TRBJ2-1; 10 positions agree with TRBD2. V dropped 0 bases and J dropped 9; count of bases not matched to a gene: 6. The CDR3 has 15 residues. The germline V gene encodes CDR1 SGHNT and CDR2 YYREEE (reference sequence). In DNA, the CDR3 is TGTGCCAGCAGCTTGGGGCTAGCGGGAGTCGGTGAGCAGTTCTTC. This encodes CASSLGLAGVGEQFF.

The CDR3 coding sequence is TGTGCCAGCAGCTTAGCAGGTTCCTACGAGCAGTACTTC. It translates to CASSLAGSYEQYF. The J gene is TRBJ2-5, the V gene TRBV7-3; no definite D call. The DNA matches TRBJ2-7 better at its end, which makes the J call doubtful. Germline assignment: CDR1 SGHTA and CDR2 FQGTGA. The CDR3 length is 13 residues.